This entry describes one TCR beta chain. The data were taken from a study of blood T cell repertoires in COVID-19. CDR3 length: 16 amino acids. Trimming took off 8 bases at V and 3 bases at J, with 22 bases between the two ends. The germline V gene encodes CDR1 MGHDK and CDR2 SYGVNS. Sequenced by immunoSEQ multiplex PCR; TCRdb stores in-frame clones only, minus some. This table has 150,000 to 200,000 clones, 81% appearing once. The rearrangement links TRBV25-1 to TRBJ1-1; D is unclear. This clonotype originated in a human donor in a cohort sampled during active COVID-19. Material for sequencing was peripheral blood. CDR3 nucleotide sequence: TGTGCCAGCGTAGAGTATGTGAGGGAAGAGTACACTGAAGCTTTCTTT. Its translation is CASVEYVREEYTEAFF.